Listed below are T cell receptor beta chains from one sample, sequenced in a study of shared clonotypes between healthy human individuals. Here immunoSEQ multiplex PCR was the method, and the copy in TCRdb shows in-frame clones only, minus some. The table includes nearly 2 million clones, about 95% detected once. Sequenced: naive CD8+ T cells sorted from blood. The receptors derive from a man younger than 30 in good health. Both conserved end residues are part of each CDR3. The D gene is left open where the match is weak. Clone size, where shown, is once, few, many, or a class for clones that have expanded.

clone_size,j_call,d_call,v_call,cdr3_aa,cdr3_nt
-,TRBJ1-2,TRBD1,TRBV7-8,CASSLWTGDYGYTF,TGTGCCAGCAGCCTATGGACAGGGGATTATGGCTACACCTTC
few,TRBJ1-2,-,TRBV6-5,CASRAATYGYTF,TGTGCCAGCAGGGCAGCGACCTATGGCTACACCTTC
once,TRBJ2-7,-,TRBV11-2,CASSLDWGEPGEQYF,TGTGCCAGCAGCTTAGATTGGGGGGAGCCCGGGGAGCAGTACTTC
-,TRBJ1-3,TRBD1,TRBV28,CASSYFLDRGSGNTIYF,TGTGCCAGCAGTTACTTTTTGGACAGGGGCTCTGGAAACACCATATATTTT
once,TRBJ2-1,-,TRBV27,CASSPSGGNEQFF,TGTGCCAGCAGCCCATCAGGGGGGAATGAGCAGTTCTTC
-,TRBJ2-5,TRBD1,TRBV15,CATSRDRDRQETQYF,TGTGCCACCAGCAGGGACAGGGACAGGCAAGAGACCCAGTACTTC
once,TRBJ2-7,-,TRBV6-5,CASSAGQTYEQYF,TGTGCCAGCAGTGCCGGACAGACCTACGAGCAGTACTTC
-,TRBJ2-7,TRBD2,TRBV5-4,CASSHGLAGGTTYEQYF,TGTGCCAGCAGCCACGGACTAGCGGGGGGCACAACCTACGAGCAGTACTTC
once,TRBJ2-7,TRBD1,TRBV7-8,CASSPGQGKGYYEQYF,TGTGCCAGCAGTCCAGGACAGGGGAAGGGCTACTACGAGCAGTACTTC
-,TRBJ2-7,-,TRBV9,CASSVGGATEQYF,TGTGCCAGCAGCGTAGGGGGGGCGACCGAGCAGTACTTC
-,TRBJ2-1,-,TRBV29-1,CSVVSPAKFNNEQFF,TGCAGCGTTGTTTCGCCCGCGAAATTTAACAATGAGCAGTTCTTC
few,TRBJ1-1,TRBD1,TRBV9,CASSDDRGGTEAFF,TGTGCCAGCAGCGACGACAGGGGTGGCACTGAAGCTTTCTTT
-,TRBJ1-6,TRBD1,TRBV15,CATSSLGQGNSPLHF,TGTGCCACCAGCTCCCTGGGACAGGGAAATTCACCCCTCCACTTT
once,TRBJ2-7,-,TRBV28,CASSLSVSSYEQYF,TGTGCCAGCAGTTTATCGGTGAGCTCCTACGAGCAGTACTTC
-,TRBJ2-7,-,TRBV7-9,CASSPQDTYEQYF,TGTGCCAGCAGTCCGCAAGACACCTACGAGCAGTACTTC
-,TRBJ2-3,TRBD2,TRBV6-6,CASSPLAGRNTDTQYF,TGTGCCAGCAGTCCTCTAGCGGGCCGGAACACAGATACGCAGTATTTT
once,TRBJ2-7,-,TRBV30,CAWSVRPEGYEQYF,TGTGCCTGGAGTGTACGACCGGAGGGTTACGAGCAGTACTTC
-,TRBJ2-3,TRBD1,TRBV7-9,CASSPNRGSGDTDTQYF,TGTGCCAGCAGCCCCAACAGGGGTAGTGGTGACACAGATACGCAGTATTTT
-,TRBJ1-5,-,TRBV5-6,CASSFANQPQHF,TGTGCCAGCAGCTTCGCTAATCAGCCCCAGCATTTT
few,TRBJ2-7,-,TRBV4-1,CASSQMENSYEQYF,TGCGCCAGCAGCCAAATGGAGAACTCCTACGAGCAGTACTTC
-,TRBJ2-5,TRBD2,TRBV5-1,CASSLGAGVSQETQYF,TGCGCCAGCAGCTTGGGAGCGGGAGTCTCTCAAGAGACCCAGTACTTC
-,TRBJ1-5,-,TRBV28,CASTETSGAGQPQHF,TGTGCCAGCACCGAAACCTCGGGGGCAGGGCAGCCCCAGCATTTT
-,TRBJ2-7,TRBD1,TRBV28,CASSLVNPDRGYEQYF,TGTGCCAGCAGTTTAGTCAACCCGGACAGGGGTTACGAGCAGTACTTC
-,TRBJ2-7,-,TRBV4-1,CASSRIFPDSYEQYF,TGCGCCAGCAGCCGCATCTTCCCTGACTCCTACGAGCAGTACTTC
once,TRBJ2-7,-,TRBV4-1,CASSPFGDAAYEQYF,TGCGCCAGCAGCCCGTTTGGGGACGCCGCCTACGAGCAGTACTTC